This paragraph covers one T cell receptor (beta chain) sequence. The sample is drawn from a study of cytomegalovirus exposure and HLA in healthy donors. This table comes from immunoSEQ multiplex PCR, and its TCRdb copy is limited to in-frame clones, with some not included. The sample includes 35,000 to 50,000 clones, roughly 93% seen only once; the top ten take 2.1%. Trimming removed 4 bases at V and 0 bases at J, with 10 bases between. The CDR3 sequence is 14 residues long. The V gene's germline CDR1 is GTSNPN and CDR2 SVGIG (reference sequence). This TCR came from a woman aged 18 to 35 in good health and CMV-seronegative. The rearrangement links TRBV30 to TRBJ1-5; D gene uncertain. Specimen: PBMCs. The CDR3 loop is CAWNQDHSNQPQHF. The CDR3, as DNA: TGTGCCTGGAACCAGGATCATAGCAATCAGCCCCAGCATTTT.